The next 10 T cell receptor beta chains were all read from a single sample in a study of T cell repertoires in cytomegalovirus infection. TCRdb analysed the reads with MiXCR anew, one entry per CDR3 protein. Of around 280,000 distinct CDR3 sequences in the sample, roughly 13% were seen once. The sequenced sample was PBMCs. The receptor set was obtained from a human donor in good health (CMV status not recorded). Some clones in this sample may be carry-over from other donors' samples.

This clonotype appeared many times. The CDR3: CASSPTGAETQYF. The CDR3 DNA sequence: TGTGCCAGCAGCCCTACAGGGGCAGAGACCCAGTACTTC. The chain combines TRBV7-2 with TRBJ2-5; 7 bases are a match to TRBD1. Germline V gene lookup returns CDR1 SGHTA and CDR2 FQGNSA. This CDR3 has 13 residues. V lost 5 bases to trimming and J lost 4 bases; unmatched junction nucleotides: 4.

This clonotype was seen repeatedly, ten times or more. The gene calls are TRBV7-8 and TRBJ1-2; TRBD1 matches at 8 bases. After removal of 2 bases from V and 0 bases from J, the junction contained 2 bases not matched to a gene. Germline-derived CDR1 and CDR2 are SGHVS and FQNEAQ. The CDR3 has 15 amino acids. The CDR3 spells CASSLRTGTNYGYTF. CDR3 in DNA: TGTGCCAGCAGCTTAAGGACAGGGACTAACTATGGCTACACCTTC.

This clonotype was detected ten times or more. This rearrangement joins TRBV7-9 to TRBJ1-2, with unresolved D. The V and J ends lost 3 bases and 6 bases respectively, with 14 bases between them. Germline V gene lookup returns CDR1 SEHNR and CDR2 FQNEAQ (reference sequence). This CDR3 comprises 14 residues. CDR3 in amino acids: CASSFREPMDGYTF. DNA for the CDR3: TGTGCCAGCAGCTTTCGGGAGCCTATGGATGGCTACACCTTC.

V is TRBV5-1 and J is TRBJ2-1, with 9 positions matching TRBD2. The CDR3 is 17 amino acids. Trimming took 0 bases from V and 0 from J; bases not matched to a gene: 4. Germline V gene data show CDR1 as SGHRS and CDR2 as YFSETQ. The CDR3 DNA reads TGCGCCAGCAGCTTGGTGGGTAGCGGGAGCTCCTACAATGAGCAGTTCTTC. Translation gives CASSLVGSGSSYNEQFF. The variable domain in full, completed from reference TRBV5-1 and TRBJ2-1, reads KAGVTQTPRYLIKTRGQQVTLSCSPISGHRSVSWYQQTPGQGLQFLFEYFSETQRNKGNFPGRFSGRQFSNSRSEMNVSTLELGDSALYLCASSLVGSGSSYNEQFFGPGTRLTVL.

This clonotype was seen a few times. The chain uses TRBV19 and TRBJ2-7; possibly TRBD1 for D (6 bases). V gave up 4 bases and J gave up 3 bases, with 19 bases separating them. CDR1 is LNHDA, CDR2 SQIVND, per germline (reference sequence). This CDR3 has 16 amino acids. CDR3 residues: CASSTIIRGRDYEQYF. The CDR3 bases are TGTGCCAGTAGTACTATCATCAGGGGAAGGGACTACGAGCAGTACTTC.

This clonotype occurred many times. The chain combines TRBV15 with TRBJ2-5; D unclear. This CDR3 region has 15 residues. Germline V gives CDR1 LNHNV, CDR2 YYDKDF (reference sequence). Between the trimmed V and J ends, which lost 0 bases and 5 bases, there was a span of 13 bases. In DNA, the CDR3 is TGTGCCACCAGCAGAGATAACAGTGGTGGGGAGACCCAGTACTTC. This gives the protein CATSRDNSGGETQYF.

The genes are TRBV3-1 and TRBJ2-1; 12 bases are a match to TRBD2. This CDR3 region has 16 residues. Germline trimming cut 2 bases from V and 9 bases from J; bases unmatched to any gene: 8. Germline values: CDR1 LGHDT, CDR2 YNNKEL (reference sequence). DNA of the CDR3: TGTGCCAGCAGCCAATGGCAGACTAGCGGGAGCGGTGAGCAGTTCTTC. Protein product: CASSQWQTSGSGEQFF.

This clonotype was seen more than once but under ten times. V is TRBV20-1 and J is TRBJ1-1; perhaps TRBD1 as D (6 bases). The V end was cut by 0 bases, the J end by 5 bases, with 19 bases between. CDR3 length equals 16 residues. CDR1 and CDR2 (germline): DFQATT, SNEGSKA (reference sequence). The CDR3 DNA is TGCAGTGCTAGAGACCTGAATTGGCAGGGGAGGACTGAAGCTTTCTTT. Its translation is CSARDLNWQGRTEAFF.

In its sample, this clonotype was seen many times. J is TRBJ2-7 and V is TRBV5-6; D call uncertain. V was pared by 0 bases and J by 6 bases, with 16 bases between. Germline loops: CDR1 SGHDT, CDR2 YYEEEE. There are 15 residues in the CDR3. CDR3 protein: CASSLGSRLLGEQYF. The CDR3 nucleotides read TGTGCCAGCAGCTTGGGTTCGAGGCTATTGGGCGAGCAGTACTTC.

In its sample, this clonotype was seen many times. The chain has TRBV7-2 and TRBJ2-3; 13 nucleotides line up with TRBD2. CDR3 size: 16 residues. Germline lookup yields CDR1 SGHTA and CDR2 FQGNSA. Unmatched junction bases numbered 4, after V lost 3 bases and J lost 4 bases. The CDR3 loop is CASSFTSGGGSDTQYF. DNA of the CDR3: TGTGCCAGCAGCTTTACTAGCGGGGGGGGGTCAGATACGCAGTATTTT.